The present T cell receptor (beta chain) was sequenced within a study of T cell responses to AZD1222 COVID-19 vaccine. Study-wide results and limits: Variant regions that are unmutated are reportedly the target of nearly half of spike-specific TCRs. Sampling that yielded the repertoires occurred only after the peak T cell response.

Trimming removed 6 bases at V and 9 bases at J, with 6 bases between. The CDR3 covers 10 residues. Germline lookup yields CDR1 DFQATT and CDR2 SNEGSKA (reference sequence). Some clones are missing from TCRdb's copy, which holds only in-frame ones; the method was immunoSEQ multiplex PCR. The sample holds tens of thousands of clones; 70% to 90% are singletons and the top ten take over 15%. Concerning this clone: The antigen is undetermined.

V is TRBV20-1 and J is TRBJ1-6; D remains unclear. This specimen consisted of peripheral blood, obtained on day 0 of AZD1222 vaccination. The clonotype comes from an adult in good health. Written as DNA, the CDR3 is TGCAGTGCCACACCTTCACCCCTCCACTTT. Its protein is CSATPSPLHF.